The rows below give T cell receptor beta chains drawn from one sample of a study of blood T cell repertoires in COVID-19. The repertoire was sequenced with immunoSEQ multiplex PCR; TCRdb's copy has only in-frame clones and lacks some. The sample records 25,000 to 30,000 clones, 85% to 90% being singletons. Sequencing was performed on peripheral blood. The receptor source for this set is a human donor in a cohort sampled during active COVID-19. Each CDR3 is given with its conserved first and last residue. The D gene is left open where the match is weak. A clone size is listed for some rows: how often the clone was seen (once, few, many), or a class if it is expanded.

j_call: TRBJ2-1; d_call: NA; v_call: TRBV4-3; clone_size: NA; cdr3_nt: TGCGCCAGCAGCGTCCGGGACTTATCCTACAATGAGCAGTTCTTC; cdr3_aa: CASSVRDLSYNEQFF
j_call: TRBJ2-7; d_call: TRBD2; v_call: TRBV5-1; clone_size: NA; cdr3_nt: TGCGCCAGCAGCTTGGTTAGCGGGAGGGGTGAGTACGAGCAGTACTTC; cdr3_aa: CASSLVSGRGEYEQYF
j_call: TRBJ1-2; d_call: NA; v_call: TRBV15; clone_size: once; cdr3_nt: TGTGCCACCAGCGTTAGCAGGGTGGATGGCTACACCTTC; cdr3_aa: CATSVSRVDGYTF
j_call: TRBJ2-7; d_call: TRBD2; v_call: TRBV18; clone_size: NA; cdr3_nt: TGTGCCAGCTCGCGGACTAGCGGGGGGGCGGCGCCCTACGAGCAGTACTTC; cdr3_aa: CASSRTSGGAAPYEQYF
j_call: TRBJ2-7; d_call: TRBD2; v_call: TRBV19; clone_size: few; cdr3_nt: TGTGCCAGTAGTATAGATCACGCGGGAGGCGCCTACGAGCAGTACTTC; cdr3_aa: CASSIDHAGGAYEQYF
j_call: TRBJ2-2; d_call: NA; v_call: TRBV18; clone_size: NA; cdr3_nt: TGTGCCAGCTCACCACTTCTCGGAGGAACGAACACCGGGGAGCTGTTTTTT; cdr3_aa: CASSPLLGGTNTGELFF
j_call: TRBJ1-1; d_call: NA; v_call: TRBV6-4; clone_size: NA; cdr3_nt: TGTGCCAGCAGTGACTCTCCCTGGGGGGGGAACACTGAAGCTTTCTTT; cdr3_aa: CASSDSPWGGNTEAFF
j_call: TRBJ2-3; d_call: TRBD2; v_call: TRBV19; clone_size: NA; cdr3_nt: TGTGCCAGTTCGAGGACTAGCATCACAGATACGCAGTATTTT; cdr3_aa: CASSRTSITDTQYF
j_call: TRBJ1-5; d_call: NA; v_call: TRBV2; clone_size: NA; cdr3_nt: TGTGCCAGCACTGGAGCGTATAGCAATCAGCCCCAGCATTTT; cdr3_aa: CASTGAYSNQPQHF
j_call: TRBJ2-7; d_call: TRBD2; v_call: TRBV6-2/TRBV6-3; clone_size: NA; cdr3_nt: TGTGCCAGCAGCTTTCGGGAGGGCCTTGTCGAGCAGTACTTC; cdr3_aa: CASSFREGLVEQYF
j_call: TRBJ2-1; d_call: TRBD2; v_call: TRBV19; clone_size: NA; cdr3_nt: TGTGCCAGTAGTTCCAGGACTAGCAGGGATGAGCAGTTCTTC; cdr3_aa: CASSSRTSRDEQFF
j_call: TRBJ2-1; d_call: NA; v_call: TRBV6-5; clone_size: NA; cdr3_nt: TGTGCCAGCAGTTACTCGCGAAATGAGCAGTTCTTC; cdr3_aa: CASSYSRNEQFF
j_call: TRBJ2-1; d_call: NA; v_call: TRBV28; clone_size: NA; cdr3_nt: TGTGCCAGCAGTTACGGGAGAAGGGGATGGGATGAGCAGTTCTTC; cdr3_aa: CASSYGRRGWDEQFF
j_call: TRBJ2-2; d_call: TRBD2; v_call: TRBV19; clone_size: NA; cdr3_nt: TGTGCCACCACGCGACTAGCGTACACCGGGGAGCTGTTTTTT; cdr3_aa: CATTRLAYTGELFF
j_call: TRBJ2-7; d_call: TRBD2; v_call: TRBV28; clone_size: NA; cdr3_nt: TGTGCCAGCAGGATGACTAGCGGCTACGAGCAGTACTTC; cdr3_aa: CASRMTSGYEQYF
j_call: TRBJ2-1; d_call: NA; v_call: TRBV7-2; clone_size: NA; cdr3_nt: TGTGCCAGCAGCTTAGACTGGTCCTCCTACAATGAGCAGTTCTTC; cdr3_aa: CASSLDWSSYNEQFF
j_call: TRBJ2-2; d_call: TRBD2; v_call: TRBV6-2/TRBV6-3; clone_size: NA; cdr3_nt: TGTGCCAGCAGTTACTCGATTACTAGCGGGAGTCGAATCGGGGAGCTGTTTTTT; cdr3_aa: CASSYSITSGSRIGELFF
j_call: TRBJ2-7; d_call: TRBD2; v_call: TRBV5-1; clone_size: NA; cdr3_nt: TGCGCCAGCAGCTTGGCCGGGACTAGCGAAAACGAGCAGTACTTC; cdr3_aa: CASSLAGTSENEQYF
j_call: TRBJ2-7; d_call: NA; v_call: TRBV21-1; clone_size: NA; cdr3_nt: TGTGCCAGCAGCAATTGGGCCCTCCACTACGAGCAGTACTTC; cdr3_aa: CASSNWALHYEQYF
j_call: TRBJ2-1; d_call: NA; v_call: TRBV20-1; clone_size: NA; cdr3_nt: TGCAGTGCCCTTCACAATGAGCAGTTCTTC; cdr3_aa: CSALHNEQFF
j_call: TRBJ1-1; d_call: NA; v_call: TRBV28; clone_size: NA; cdr3_nt: TGTGCCAGCAGGCCTGCGGTGAACACTGAAGCTTTCTTT; cdr3_aa: CASRPAVNTEAFF
j_call: TRBJ2-3; d_call: TRBD2; v_call: TRBV9; clone_size: once; cdr3_nt: TGTGCCAGCAGCGTCCAAGGGCTAGCGGGGGGAGATACGCAGTATTTT; cdr3_aa: CASSVQGLAGGDTQYF
j_call: TRBJ1-1; d_call: NA; v_call: TRBV7-2; clone_size: NA; cdr3_nt: TGTGCCAGCAGCTTTCAGGGTTCGTCGAACACTGAAGCTTTCTTT; cdr3_aa: CASSFQGSSNTEAFF
j_call: TRBJ1-2; d_call: NA; v_call: TRBV7-9; clone_size: NA; cdr3_nt: TGTGCCAGCAGCTTAGGAGTAGGGACATACAGATATGGCTACACCTTC; cdr3_aa: CASSLGVGTYRYGYTF
j_call: TRBJ2-3; d_call: TRBD1; v_call: TRBV5-4; clone_size: NA; cdr3_nt: TGTGCCAGCAGCATCACCGGGACAGGCACAGATACGCAGTATTTT; cdr3_aa: CASSITGTGTDTQYF
j_call: TRBJ2-3; d_call: TRBD2; v_call: TRBV29-1; clone_size: once; cdr3_nt: TGCAGTGGGACGGGGCTAGCGGGGCTCACAGATACGCAGTATTTT; cdr3_aa: CSGTGLAGLTDTQYF
j_call: TRBJ2-7; d_call: TRBD2; v_call: TRBV19; clone_size: NA; cdr3_nt: TGTGCCAGTAGTAACCCGAATAGCGGGAGAGGCGGGTACGAGCAGTACTTC; cdr3_aa: CASSNPNSGRGGYEQYF
j_call: TRBJ2-2; d_call: NA; v_call: TRBV7-9; clone_size: NA; cdr3_nt: TGTGCCAGCAGCTTAGAGGGGGTTACCGCCACCGGGGAGCTGTTTTTT; cdr3_aa: CASSLEGVTATGELFF
j_call: TRBJ2-5; d_call: NA; v_call: TRBV3-1/TRBV3-2; clone_size: NA; cdr3_nt: TGTGCCAGCAGCCAAAGCGGACAAGAGACCCAGTACTTC; cdr3_aa: CASSQSGQETQYF
j_call: TRBJ1-2; d_call: NA; v_call: TRBV12-3/TRBV12-4; clone_size: NA; cdr3_nt: TGTGCCAGCAGGGTGTTTTCGGCAGGCGGCTACACCTTC; cdr3_aa: CASRVFSAGGYTF
j_call: TRBJ2-7; d_call: TRBD2; v_call: TRBV6-5; clone_size: medium-sized; cdr3_nt: TGTGCCAGCAGGGGACTAGCGGGTCCGGAGCAGTACTTC; cdr3_aa: CASRGLAGPEQYF
j_call: TRBJ1-1; d_call: TRBD1; v_call: TRBV28; clone_size: NA; cdr3_nt: TGTGCCAGCAGTCCCGGGACCGGGACAGAAAACACTGAAGCTTTCTTT; cdr3_aa: CASSPGTGTENTEAFF
j_call: TRBJ1-1; d_call: NA; v_call: TRBV5-1; clone_size: few; cdr3_nt: TGCGCCAGCAGCTTGAACGAGGGGAACACTGAAGCTTTCTTT; cdr3_aa: CASSLNEGNTEAFF
j_call: TRBJ2-1; d_call: NA; v_call: TRBV19; clone_size: NA; cdr3_nt: TGTGCCAGTAGTGCTAGCTCCTACAATGAGCAGTTCTTC; cdr3_aa: CASSASSYNEQFF
j_call: TRBJ2-5; d_call: TRBD1; v_call: TRBV2; clone_size: NA; cdr3_nt: TGTGCCAGCAGTGAAGCGAGGACAGGGGGCGGGAGGGAGACCCAGTACTTC; cdr3_aa: CASSEARTGGGRETQYF
j_call: TRBJ1-2; d_call: TRBD1; v_call: TRBV20-1; clone_size: NA; cdr3_nt: TGCAGTGCTAGTTACAGGGGGCGAAGAGGCTACACCTTC; cdr3_aa: CSASYRGRRGYTF
j_call: TRBJ1-4; d_call: NA; v_call: TRBV5-1; clone_size: NA; cdr3_nt: TGCGCCAGCAGGGACAGTCCCAATGAAAAACTGTTTTTT; cdr3_aa: CASRDSPNEKLFF
j_call: TRBJ1-1; d_call: TRBD1; v_call: TRBV27; clone_size: NA; cdr3_nt: TGTGCCAGCAGTTTCACAGGGGCGAACACTGAAGCTTTCTTT; cdr3_aa: CASSFTGANTEAFF
j_call: TRBJ2-4; d_call: TRBD1; v_call: TRBV29-1; clone_size: NA; cdr3_nt: TGCAGCGCTACCACAGGGGGCATTCAGTACTTC; cdr3_aa: CSATTGGIQYF
j_call: TRBJ2-7; d_call: TRBD1; v_call: TRBV2; clone_size: NA; cdr3_nt: TGTGCCAGCAGGGGGACCGGGACAGTGATGAAGGACTTAACCTACGAGCAGTACTTC; cdr3_aa: CASRGTGTVMKDLTYEQYF
j_call: TRBJ2-7; d_call: NA; v_call: TRBV5-6; clone_size: NA; cdr3_nt: TGTGCCAGCAGCTTCACAGGGAGTCCCTACGAGCAGTACTTC; cdr3_aa: CASSFTGSPYEQYF
j_call: TRBJ2-3; d_call: NA; v_call: TRBV15; clone_size: NA; cdr3_nt: TGTGCCACCAGCAGAGAGGGACACCCTAGCACAGATACGCAGTATTTT; cdr3_aa: CATSREGHPSTDTQYF
j_call: TRBJ2-7; d_call: TRBD2; v_call: TRBV3-1/TRBV3-2; clone_size: NA; cdr3_nt: TGTGCCAGCAGGTCTAGCGGGGGGAGCTCCTACGAGCAGTACTTC; cdr3_aa: CASRSSGGSSYEQYF
j_call: TRBJ2-3; d_call: NA; v_call: TRBV6-1; clone_size: NA; cdr3_nt: TGTGCCAGTAGTGTGTTGTCTGGGACTAGCACAGATACGCAGTATTTT; cdr3_aa: CASSVLSGTSTDTQYF
j_call: TRBJ2-7; d_call: TRBD2; v_call: TRBV3-1/TRBV3-2; clone_size: NA; cdr3_nt: TGTGCCAGCAGCCCGACAGTGGGAGGGAACGAGCAGTACTTC; cdr3_aa: CASSPTVGGNEQYF
j_call: TRBJ1-1; d_call: NA; v_call: TRBV5-4; clone_size: NA; cdr3_nt: TGTGCCAGCAGCTTGAACGGTGAAGCTTTCTTT; cdr3_aa: CASSLNGEAFF
j_call: TRBJ2-3; d_call: TRBD2; v_call: TRBV11-2; clone_size: NA; cdr3_nt: TGTGCCAGCAGCCTTGGGGGGGCAGATACGCAGTATTTT; cdr3_aa: CASSLGGADTQYF
j_call: TRBJ2-1; d_call: NA; v_call: TRBV5-1; clone_size: once; cdr3_nt: TGCGCCAGCAGCCGGGGGGACACTGGGGATGAGCAGTTCTTC; cdr3_aa: CASSRGDTGDEQFF
j_call: TRBJ2-5; d_call: NA; v_call: TRBV2; clone_size: NA; cdr3_nt: TGTGCCAGCAGTCGGACCACCCGGCAGGGGGAGACCCAGTACTTC; cdr3_aa: CASSRTTRQGETQYF
j_call: TRBJ1-3; d_call: NA; v_call: TRBV10-3; clone_size: NA; cdr3_nt: TGTGCCATCAGAGACAGATCTGGAAACACCATATATTTT; cdr3_aa: CAIRDRSGNTIYF
j_call: TRBJ2-3; d_call: NA; v_call: TRBV12-3/TRBV12-4; clone_size: NA; cdr3_nt: TGTGCCAGCAGTTTCCAGGGGACAGATACGCAGTATTTT; cdr3_aa: CASSFQGTDTQYF
j_call: TRBJ1-4; d_call: NA; v_call: TRBV24-1; clone_size: NA; cdr3_nt: TGTGCCACCAGTGATCCACAGGGCCCGGGGGAAAAACTGTTTTTT; cdr3_aa: CATSDPQGPGEKLFF
j_call: TRBJ2-7; d_call: NA; v_call: TRBV14; clone_size: NA; cdr3_nt: TGTGCCAGCAGCCAAGTACTTTACGAGCAGTACTTC; cdr3_aa: CASSQVLYEQYF
j_call: TRBJ2-1; d_call: NA; v_call: TRBV5-1; clone_size: NA; cdr3_nt: TGCGCCAGCAGCTCGGGGGTCGTGAATGGGCAGTTCTTC; cdr3_aa: CASSSGVVNGQFF
j_call: TRBJ2-1; d_call: NA; v_call: TRBV5-1; clone_size: NA; cdr3_nt: TGCGCCAGCAGCTTCGGAGGGGCCTCCTACAATGAGCAGTTCTTC; cdr3_aa: CASSFGGASYNEQFF
j_call: TRBJ2-5; d_call: TRBD2; v_call: TRBV4-1; clone_size: NA; cdr3_nt: TGCGCCAACCCTAGCGGGGGAGGCCCGCAAGAGACCCAGTACTTC; cdr3_aa: CANPSGGGPQETQYF
j_call: TRBJ2-1; d_call: NA; v_call: TRBV7-2; clone_size: NA; cdr3_nt: TGTGCCAGCAGCTCCGACCCCGGGAATGAGCAGTTCTTC; cdr3_aa: CASSSDPGNEQFF